These 16 T cell receptor beta chains were all obtained from the same sample, sequenced in a study of cytomegalovirus exposure and HLA in healthy donors. The PCR employed 60 Vbeta primers together with 13 Jbeta primers. Method: immunoSEQ multiplex PCR; TCRdb's copy keeps in-frame clones and lacks some. Counted here are 110,000 to 150,000 clones, roughly 80% occurring once; the ten biggest clones make up around 4.1%. The specimen sequenced was PBMCs. These TCRs come from a man aged 35 to 55 in good health and CMV-seronegative.

V is TRBV9 and J is TRBJ1-2, with TRBD1 matching over 7 bases. This CDR3 contains 14 residues. The germline gives CDR1 SGDLS, CDR2 YYNGEE. V lost 4 bases to trimming and J lost 4 bases; unmatched junction nucleotides: 7. The CDR3 here is CASSSATGPYGYTF. CDR3 sequence (DNA): TGTGCCAGCAGCTCAGCGACAGGGCCCTATGGCTACACCTTC.

The chain is built from TRBV9 and TRBJ2-1; perhaps TRBD2 as D (6 bases). The CDR3 is 12 residues long. Trimming stripped 3 bases from V and 9 bases from J, with 10 bases between. The V gene's germline CDR1 is SGDLS and CDR2 YYNGEE. CDR3 sequence (DNA): TGTGCCAGCAGCGGACTAGAAAGTGAGCAGTTCTTC. This translates into CASSGLESEQFF.

This clone was seen more than once but under ten times. CDR3 sequence (DNA): TGTGCCAGCAGCCTGACAGGGGGCGCTTCACCCCTCCACTTT. Translated, it gives CASSLTGGASPLHF. V is TRBV7-3 and J is TRBJ1-6; 10 positions agree with TRBD1. Per germline, CDR1 SGHTA and CDR2 FQGTGA. V dropped 5 bases and J dropped 9; count of bases not matched to a gene: 4. This CDR3 has 14 residues.

The genes are TRBV27 and TRBJ1-2; 11 bases align to TRBD1. CDR3 size: 18 residues. Germline V gives CDR1 MNHEY, CDR2 SMNVEV (reference sequence). Losses at the gene ends were 3 bases for V and 0 bases for J; bases not matched to a gene: 9. CDR3 residues: CASSFASGTGGSNYGYTF. CDR3 bases: TGTGCCAGCAGTTTTGCGTCCGGGACAGGGGGTTCTAACTATGGCTACACCTTC.

The CDR3 here is CASSNDGTGFEKLFF. CDR3 nucleotides: TGTGCCAGCAGCAACGACGGGACAGGGTTTGAAAAACTGTTTTTT. The V gene is TRBV7-9, the J gene TRBJ1-4, with 9 bases matching TRBD1. Trimming took 5 bases from V and 7 from J; bases not matched to a gene: 8. The CDR3 is 15 residues long. The germline V gene encodes CDR1 SEHNR and CDR2 FQNEAQ (reference sequence).

This chain uses TRBV18 with TRBJ1-1; D might be TRBD1 (6 bases). Germline values: CDR1 KGHSH, CDR2 LQKENI. CDR3 size: 14 residues. Trimming removed 0 bases at V and 4 bases at J, with 9 bases between. Here the CDR3 DNA reads TGTGCCAGCTCACCACCCGCCAGGGGCACTGAAGCTTTCTTT. This sequence encodes CASSPPARGTEAFF.

The sample holds one count of this clone. V gene TRBV15 combines with J gene TRBJ1-5; 7 positions agree with TRBD1. With V trimmed by 1 base and J by 4 bases, 7 bases remained unmatched. Germline V gene lookup returns CDR1 LNHNV and CDR2 YYDKDF (reference sequence). There are 16 residues in the CDR3. The CDR3 nucleotides read TGTGCCACCAGCAGAGCAGTAGGGACAGCTAATCAGCCCCAGCATTTT. This gives the protein CATSRAVGTANQPQHF.

This clone was detected only a few times. This chain uses TRBV19 with TRBJ1-1, with 7 bases matching TRBD1. The CDR3 is 14 amino acids. With 5 bases clipped from V and 4 bases from J, the junction kept 7 bases outside the gene matches. CDR1 is LNHDA and CDR2 is SQIVND in the germline V gene (reference sequence). The chain's CDR3 is CASSPSTGSTEAFF. CDR3 bases: TGTGCCAGTAGTCCCTCGACAGGGTCCACTGAAGCTTTCTTT.

The genes are TRBV4-1 and TRBJ1-2; 9 positions agree with TRBD1. With V trimmed by 4 bases and J by 0 bases, 6 bases remained unmatched. Germline CDR1 is MGHRA and CDR2 is YSYEKL. This CDR3 has 16 residues. CDR3 coding DNA: TGCGCCAGCAGCCCCGGGACAGGGAACGCTAACTATGGCTACACCTTC. Translating it yields CASSPGTGNANYGYTF.

The chain joins TRBV7-9 to TRBJ1-1; D might be TRBD1 (5 bases). CDR3 length: 14 residues. V lost 7 bases and J lost 4, with 16 bases in between. Germline V gene lookup returns CDR1 SEHNR and CDR2 FQNEAQ (reference sequence). The CDR3 loop reads CASTGRGFGTEAFF. As DNA, the CDR3 is TGTGCCAGCACTGGGAGGGGTTTCGGCACTGAAGCTTTCTTT.

This clone occurred a few times. V gene TRBV27 combines with J gene TRBJ2-7; 8 positions agree with TRBD2. V lost 8 bases to trimming and J lost 2 bases; unmatched junction nucleotides: 8. The CDR3 sequence is 14 residues long. Germline-derived CDR1 and CDR2 are MNHEY and SMNVEV (reference sequence). CDR3 DNA: TGTGCCAGCGGTATCCGGGGGGGGGCCTACGAGCAGTACTTC. Translating it yields CASGIRGGAYEQYF.

CDR3 nucleotides: TGTGCCAGCAGTACACAGGGGGCGTCCACCGGGGAGCTGTTTTTT. Its protein is CASSTQGASTGELFF. The rearrangement uses TRBV6-4 and TRBJ2-2; 9 bases agree with TRBD1. CDR1 and CDR2 (germline): MRHNA, SNTAGT. The J segment lost 4 bases and the V segment lost 5 bases, leaving 5 bases of the junction unmatched. CDR3 length: 15 amino acids.

The J gene is TRBJ1-1, the V gene TRBV10-1, with D possibly matching TRBD1 (5 bases). Germline loops: CDR1 WNHNN, CDR2 SYGVQD (reference sequence). Trimming removed 4 bases from V and 5 bases from J, with 8 bases in between. The CDR3 runs 12 residues. As DNA, the CDR3 is TGCGCCAGCAGTGCAGGGTTTACTGAAGCTTTCTTT. As protein: CASSAGFTEAFF.

This clone was detected only a few times. This chain connects TRBV5-4 to TRBJ2-7; 8 bases map to TRBD2. Trimming removed 4 bases from V and 5 bases from J; junction bases left unmatched: 14. The germline gives CDR1 SGHNT, CDR2 YYREEE (reference sequence). The CDR3 is 16 amino acids. CDR3 bases: TGTGCCAGCAGCCCAAAGCGGGGGCAGGGAGTCGACGAGCAGTACTTC. Translation: CASSPKRGQGVDEQYF.

The chain has TRBV6-4 and TRBJ1-1; D gene ambiguous. Looked up from germline, CDR1 is MRHNA and CDR2 is SNTAGT. Trimming removed 4 bases at V and 3 bases at J, with 12 bases between. The CDR3 length is 14 residues. The CDR3 region has the DNA TGTGCCAGCAGTGGGAACAGTCACGACACTGAAGCTTTCTTT. This gives the protein CASSGNSHDTEAFF.

The rearrangement joins TRBV7-8 to TRBJ1-1, with a tentative D call TRBD1 (5 bases). CDR1 and CDR2 (germline): SGHVS, FQNEAQ. This CDR3 region has 16 residues. V was cut by 6 bases and J by 0 bases, with 17 bases left in between. The CDR3 DNA is TGTGCCAGCAGTCACATTTACAGGTCCATGAACACTGAAGCTTTCTTT. Its protein product is CASSHIYRSMNTEAFF. Full variable domain (rest looked up from reference TRBV7-8 and TRBJ1-1): GAGVSQSPRYKVAKRGQDVALRCDPISGHVSLFWYQQALGQGPEFLTYFQNEAQLDKSGLPSDRFFAERPEGSVSTLKIQRTQQEDSAVYLCASSHIYRSMNTEAFFGQGTRLTVV.